The entry below describes one T cell receptor (beta chain). The antigen is not known. The sample belongs to a study of OX40 agonist ivuxolimab in advanced cancers. Whole-study findings and limits: The study found that CD8+ T cells averaged more expanded clones than CD4+.

The table came from immunoSEQ multiplex PCR; TCRdb's copy has only in-frame clones and leaves some out. The data hold around 66,000 clones, with about 80% observed a single time. Sequencing used CD4+ or CD8+ T cells sorted from blood, obtained in a trial of the OX40 agonist ivuxolimab. The source of this sequence is an adult with an advanced solid tumor such as melanoma, head and neck, liver or kidney cancer.

In DNA form, the CDR3 reads TGCGCCAGCAGCCCCCGGACAGGGGCGGGTACCGGGGAGCTGTTTTTT. Its protein product is CASSPRTGAGTGELFF. The rearrangement uses TRBV5-1 and TRBJ2-2; TRBD1 matches 9 bases. Germline V CDR1 and CDR2: SGHRS, YFSETQ. This CDR3 is 16 amino acids long. Trimming at V came to 4 bases and at J to 5 bases, leaving 9 bases not matched to a gene.